This T cell receptor beta chain was captured in a study of blood T cell repertoires in COVID-19. Turning to the study itself: Some COVID-19 samples were acute and others convalescent; all came from the United States, Italy and Spain.

Using immunoSEQ multiplex PCR, the repertoire was profiled, and TCRdb retains in-frame clones only, with some absent. This table holds 98,000 or so clones, about three quarters found once. V lost 6 bases and J 0 bases, leaving 11 bases between the germline ends. The CDR3 runs 15 residues. Germline lookup yields CDR1 MNHNY and CDR2 SVGAGI (reference sequence). The chain couples TRBV6-6 to TRBJ2-2; TRBD2 might be the D (5 bases). The sequenced sample consisted of peripheral blood. The TCR sequence derives from a woman between 40 and 55 years old with acute or convalescent COVID-19. The CDR3, as DNA: TGTGCCAGCAGACAACTAGTATCGAACACCGGGGAGCTGTTTTTT. Protein: CASRQLVSNTGELFF.